Listed here are 4 T cell receptor beta chains from one sample, sequenced in a study of CD8+ T cells in alopecia areata. This sample's treatment: oral pan-JAK inhibitor, 5-10 mg twice daily. Following RNA extraction, reverse transcription yielded cDNA that acted as the sequencing template. Here immunoSEQ multiplex PCR was the method, and the copy in TCRdb shows in-frame clones only, minus some. This sample has 50,000 to 65,000 clones, with roughly 46% found just once. The specimen comprised CD8+ T cells sorted from blood, sampled around week 37, from a patient treated with tofacitinib. Receptor source: a human donor with alopecia areata.

Concerning this clone itself: A single base separates this from a much larger clone, so it may be a read error. V usage is TRBV9 and J usage is TRBJ2-3; no clear D gene. From germline, CDR1 is SGDLS and CDR2 YYNGEE. The V and J ends lost 0 bases and 4 bases respectively, with 0 bases between them. The CDR3 totals 11 residues. The CDR3 reads CASSVADTQYF. DNA of the CDR3: TGTGCCAGCAGCGTAGCAGATACGCAGTATTTT.

CDR3 in amino acids: CASSQSSFYDRIGTQYF. The CDR3 region has the DNA TGCGCCAGCAGTCAATCCTCCTTTTATGACCGGATCGGGACCCAGTACTTC. The V and J genes are TRBV23-1 and TRBJ2-5; D uncertain. Being an ORF, TRBV23-1 has a function that is uncertain. This CDR3 is 17 amino acids long. The V and J ends lost 0 bases and 7 bases respectively, with 21 bases between them.

This clone was detected only a few times. The rearrangement uses TRBV29-1 and TRBJ2-5; D remains unclear. Germline V gene lookup returns CDR1 SQVTM and CDR2 ANQGSEA. The CDR3 has 10 residues. Trimming removed 5 bases from V and 2 bases from J, with 3 bases in between. Here the CDR3 DNA reads TGCAGCGTTCAACAAGAGACCCAGTACTTC. Protein product: CSVQQETQYF.

The chain combines TRBV6-6 with TRBJ1-4, with a weak D call TRBD1 (5 bases). Germline-derived CDR1 and CDR2 are MNHNY and SVGAGI (reference sequence). Trimming took off 6 bases at V and 7 bases at J, with 15 bases between the two ends. The CDR3 loop spans 14 amino acids. CDR3 protein: CASSQTGTFEKLFF. CDR3 sequence (DNA): TGTGCCAGCAGCCAGACCGGGACTTTTGAAAAACTGTTTTTT.